Below, one T cell receptor beta chain is given with its context. This sample is part of a study of blood T cell repertoires in COVID-19. TCRdb's table, derived via immunoSEQ multiplex PCR, lists solely in-frame clones and lacks some. The sample has hundreds of thousands of clones, around 90% seen once. V was clipped by 4 bases and J by 2 bases, with 9 bases between them. The CDR3 has 13 amino acids. Germline V gene data show CDR1 as GTSNPN and CDR2 as SVGIG (reference sequence). The chain employs TRBV30 and TRBJ1-3; D call uncertain. The sequence was collected from a woman younger than 30 who had recovered from COVID-19. The sequencing sample was made of peripheral blood. CDR3 sequence reads: CAWILEAGNTIYF. CDR3 nucleotides: TGTGCCTGGATATTGGAGGCTGGAAACACCATATATTTT.